Below are 11 T cell receptor beta chains sequenced from a single sample in a study of cytomegalovirus exposure and HLA in healthy donors. Both 60 Vbeta primers and 13 Jbeta primers went into the PCR. Assay: immunoSEQ multiplex PCR; the TCRdb copy retains only in-frame clones and omits some. The sample lists tens of thousands of clones, roughly 65% occurring once. The sample consisted of PBMCs. The receptors stem from a male donor in good health and CMV-seropositive.

The V gene is TRBV18, the J gene TRBJ2-1; 11 bases agree with TRBD2. With 5 bases clipped from V and 5 bases from J, the junction kept 5 bases outside the gene matches. CDR1 is KGHSH, CDR2 LQKENI, per germline. This CDR3 has 15 amino acids. This CDR3 is CASSTGTSGNNEQFF. In nucleotides, the CDR3 is TGTGCCAGCTCAACGGGGACTAGCGGAAACAATGAGCAGTTCTTC.

The gene calls are TRBV7-9 and TRBJ1-2; no firm D call. The CDR3 covers 14 residues. The V and J ends lost 4 bases and 4 bases respectively, with 13 bases between them. Per the germline V gene, CDR1 is SEHNR and CDR2 is FQNEAQ (reference sequence). Here the CDR3 reads CASSWEAVTYGYTF. In DNA form, the CDR3 reads TGTGCCAGCAGCTGGGAGGCAGTGACCTATGGCTACACCTTC.

The V call is TRBV2, the J call TRBJ1-1, with a weak D call TRBD1 (6 bases). Germline values: CDR1 SNHLY, CDR2 FYNNEI. CDR3 length: 13 residues. Trimming took 6 bases from V and 0 from J, leaving 8 bases between them. CDR3 amino acids: CASRDSMNTEAFF. The CDR3 coding sequence is TGTGCCAGCAGGGACAGTATGAACACTGAAGCTTTCTTT.

The chain uses TRBV5-4 and TRBJ2-1, with 9 nucleotides matching TRBD2. J lost 10 bases, V lost 2 bases, and 16 bases had no gene match. The length of the CDR3 is 17 residues. Germline-derived CDR1 and CDR2 are SGHNT and YYREEE (reference sequence). The CDR3: CASSLRASGIPPREQFF. For the CDR3, the DNA is TGTGCCAGCAGCTTACGGGCTAGCGGGATACCCCCCAGAGAGCAGTTCTTC.

The chain uses TRBV28 and TRBJ1-5; 10 bases fit TRBD1. Germline CDR1 is MDHEN and CDR2 is SYDVKM. The CDR3 is 15 amino acids. The V and J ends lost 10 bases and 8 bases, in that order; junction bases with no gene match: 14. CDR3 DNA sequence: TGTGCCACCAAGAAAGGGGACAGGGGTAGCGAGCCCCAGCATTTT. Amino acid sequence: CATKKGDRGSEPQHF.

CDR3 nucleotide sequence: TGTGCCAGCAGTGATGGGAGGTATGCTGAAGCTTTCTTT. The encoded protein is CASSDGRYAEAFF. This chain joins TRBV25-1 and TRBJ1-1, with no clear D. Germline V gene data show CDR1 as MGHDK and CDR2 as SYGVNS. The CDR3 runs to 13 residues. Trimming took 3 bases from V and 6 from J, leaving 11 bases between them.

The chain carries TRBV14 and TRBJ2-2, with a possible D match to TRBD1 (6 bases). V gave up 4 bases and J gave up 1 base, with 16 bases separating them. Germline V gene data show CDR1 as SGHDN and CDR2 as FVKESK. CDR3 size: 17 residues. The CDR3 DNA is TGTGCCAGCAGCCTCAGGGGCCAGGCGAAGAACACCGGGGAGCTGTTTTTT. Its protein product is CASSLRGQAKNTGELFF.

The chain couples TRBV27 to TRBJ2-7; D may be TRBD2 (6 bases). The CDR3 consists of 12 residues. V was trimmed by 6 bases and J by 6 bases, leaving 12 bases between them. Germline V gives CDR1 MNHEY, CDR2 SMNVEV (reference sequence). CDR3 sequence: CASRGAGSEQYF. DNA for the CDR3: TGTGCCAGCAGAGGGGCGGGGAGCGAGCAGTACTTC.

In DNA form, the CDR3 reads TGTGCCAGCAGCTTAGAGAGGAACACTGAAGCTTTCTTT. Its protein is CASSLERNTEAFF. The chain links TRBV11-2 to TRBJ1-1, with D uncertain. The CDR3 runs 13 residues. Trimming removed 0 bases from V and 1 base from J, with 3 bases in between. CDR1 is SGHAT and CDR2 is FQNNGV in the germline V gene.

The chain combines TRBV5-7 with TRBJ2-1, with 10 bases aligning to TRBD1. TRBV5-7 is recorded as an ORF, its role being uncertain. Trimming at V came to 0 bases and at J to 4 bases, leaving 7 bases not matched to a gene. The CDR3 contains 17 residues. The CDR3 region is CASSLVSDRGLYNEQFF. The CDR3 DNA follows: TGTGCCAGCAGCTTGGTAAGTGACAGGGGGCTTTACAATGAGCAGTTCTTC.

The table lists this clone with a count of one. The CDR3 sequence: CAWTTSGQETQYF. DNA for the CDR3: TGTGCCTGGACGACTAGCGGGCAAGAGACCCAGTACTTC. The chain uses TRBV30 and TRBJ2-5; 10 positions agree with TRBD2. J lost 2 bases, V lost 4 bases, and 1 base had no gene match. Germline assignment: CDR1 GTSNPN and CDR2 SVGIG (reference sequence). This CDR3 region has 13 residues.